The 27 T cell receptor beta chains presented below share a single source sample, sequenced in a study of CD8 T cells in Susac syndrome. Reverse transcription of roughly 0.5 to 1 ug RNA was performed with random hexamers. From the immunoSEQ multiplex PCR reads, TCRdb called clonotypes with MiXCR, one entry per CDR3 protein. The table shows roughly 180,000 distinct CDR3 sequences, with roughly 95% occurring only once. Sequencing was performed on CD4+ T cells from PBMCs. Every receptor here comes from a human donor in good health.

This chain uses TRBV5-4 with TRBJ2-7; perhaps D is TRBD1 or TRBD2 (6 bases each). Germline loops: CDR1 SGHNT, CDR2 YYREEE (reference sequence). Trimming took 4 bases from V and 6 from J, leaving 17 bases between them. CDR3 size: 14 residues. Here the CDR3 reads CASSLRGPFGEQYF. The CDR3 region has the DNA TGTGCCAGCAGCCTACGGGGGCCCTTTGGCGAGCAGTACTTC.

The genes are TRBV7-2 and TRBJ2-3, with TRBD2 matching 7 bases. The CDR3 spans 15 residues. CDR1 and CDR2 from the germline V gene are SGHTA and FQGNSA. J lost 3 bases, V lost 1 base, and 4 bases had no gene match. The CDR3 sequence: CASSLVASGTDTQYF. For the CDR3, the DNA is TGTGCCAGCAGCTTAGTGGCTAGCGGTACAGATACGCAGTATTTT.

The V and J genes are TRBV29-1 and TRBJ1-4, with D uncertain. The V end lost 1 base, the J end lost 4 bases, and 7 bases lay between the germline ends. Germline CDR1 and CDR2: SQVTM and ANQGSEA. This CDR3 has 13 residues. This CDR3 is CSVEGAYNEKLFF. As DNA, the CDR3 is TGCAGCGTTGAAGGGGCTTATAATGAAAAACTGTTTTTT.

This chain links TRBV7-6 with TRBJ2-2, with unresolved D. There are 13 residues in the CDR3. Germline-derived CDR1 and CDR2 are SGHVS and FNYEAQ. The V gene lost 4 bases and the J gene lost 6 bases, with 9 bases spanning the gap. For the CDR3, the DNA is TGTGCCAGCAGCTCCGTAATATCCGGGGAGCTGTTTTTT. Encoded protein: CASSSVISGELFF.

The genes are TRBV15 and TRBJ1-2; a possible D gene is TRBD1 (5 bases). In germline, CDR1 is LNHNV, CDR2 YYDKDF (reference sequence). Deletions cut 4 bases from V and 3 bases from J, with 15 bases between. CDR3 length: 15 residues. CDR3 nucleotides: TGTGCCACCAGCACTATTCGCCAGGGTGACTATGGCTACACCTTC. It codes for CATSTIRQGDYGYTF.

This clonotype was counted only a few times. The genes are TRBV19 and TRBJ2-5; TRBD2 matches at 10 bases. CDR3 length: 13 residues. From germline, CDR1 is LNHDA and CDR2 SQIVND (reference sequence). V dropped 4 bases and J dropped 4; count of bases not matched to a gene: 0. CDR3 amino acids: CASSTSGRETQYF. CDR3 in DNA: TGTGCCAGTAGTACTAGCGGGAGAGAGACCCAGTACTTC.

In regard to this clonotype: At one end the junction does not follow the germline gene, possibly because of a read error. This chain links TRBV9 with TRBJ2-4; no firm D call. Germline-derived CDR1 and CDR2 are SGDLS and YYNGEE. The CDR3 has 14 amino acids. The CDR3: CASSSRVSNNIQYF. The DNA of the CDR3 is TGTGCCAGCAGCTCAAGAGTGTCCAATAACATTCAGTACTTC.

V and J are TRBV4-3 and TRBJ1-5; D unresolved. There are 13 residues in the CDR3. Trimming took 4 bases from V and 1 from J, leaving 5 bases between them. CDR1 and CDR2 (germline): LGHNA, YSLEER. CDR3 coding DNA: TGCGCCAGCAGCCCCACAAGCAATCAGCCCCAGCATTTT. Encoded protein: CASSPTSNQPQHF.

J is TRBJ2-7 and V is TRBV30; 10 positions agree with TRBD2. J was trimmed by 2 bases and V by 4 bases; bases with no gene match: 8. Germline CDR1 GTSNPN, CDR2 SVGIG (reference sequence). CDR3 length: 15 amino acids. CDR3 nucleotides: TGTGCCTGGAATCCCGGACTAGCGGAGGCCTACGAGCAGTACTTC. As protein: CAWNPGLAEAYEQYF.

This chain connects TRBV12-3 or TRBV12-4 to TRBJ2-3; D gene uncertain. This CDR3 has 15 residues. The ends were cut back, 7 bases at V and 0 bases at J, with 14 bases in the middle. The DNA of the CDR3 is TGTGCCAGCAAACGGGCAGGCGCTAGCACAGATACGCAGTATTTT. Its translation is CASKRAGASTDTQYF.

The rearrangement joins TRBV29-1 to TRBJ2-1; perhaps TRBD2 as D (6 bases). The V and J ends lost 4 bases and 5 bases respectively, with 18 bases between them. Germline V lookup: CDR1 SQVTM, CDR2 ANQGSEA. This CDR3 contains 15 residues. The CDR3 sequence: CSVVGGWETNNEQFF. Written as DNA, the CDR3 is TGCAGCGTTGTAGGAGGGTGGGAGACAAACAATGAGCAGTTCTTC.

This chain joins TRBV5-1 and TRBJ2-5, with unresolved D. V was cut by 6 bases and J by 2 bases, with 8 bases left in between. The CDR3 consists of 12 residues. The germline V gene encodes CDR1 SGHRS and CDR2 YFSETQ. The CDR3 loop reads CASTAGQETQYF. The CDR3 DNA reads TGCGCCAGCACGGCAGGACAAGAGACCCAGTACTTC.

Here the CDR3 DNA reads TGTGCCTGGAGCCCGGACAGGGGACATGGCTACACCTTC. Translated, it gives CAWSPDRGHGYTF. The chain links TRBV30 to TRBJ1-2; 9 positions match TRBD1. V shed 3 bases, J shed 6 bases, and the junction held 5 bases outside the gene matches. The germline gives CDR1 GTSNPN, CDR2 SVGIG (reference sequence). There are 13 residues in the CDR3. The full variable domain, rest sourced from reference TRBV30 and TRBJ1-2, is SQTIHQWPATLVQPVGSPLSLECTVEGTSNPNLYWYRQAAGRGLQLLFYSVGIGQISSEVPQNLSASRPQDRQFILSSKKLLLSDSGFYLCAWSPDRGHGYTFGSGTRLTVV.

CDR3 coding DNA: TGCAGTGCTAGGAGGCAGCCGCCTCAACGTGGCTACACCTTC. Its protein product is CSARRQPPQRGYTF. This chain links TRBV20-1 with TRBJ1-2; D not resolved. V shed 3 bases and J shed 7 bases, with 18 bases lying between them. Germline V gene lookup returns CDR1 DFQATT and CDR2 SNEGSKA (reference sequence). This CDR3 contains 14 residues.

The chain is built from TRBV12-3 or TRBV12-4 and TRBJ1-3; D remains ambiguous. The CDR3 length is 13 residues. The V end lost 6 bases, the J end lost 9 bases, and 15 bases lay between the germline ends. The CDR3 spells CASSLGPYSTIYF. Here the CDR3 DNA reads TGTGCCAGCAGCCTGGGTCCCTACAGCACCATATATTTT.

The CDR3 DNA reads TGTGCCAGCAGTTCTAGCTATAGCGGGAACGGGGGAAACATTCAGTACTTC. Translation gives CASSSSYSGNGGNIQYF. The chain links TRBV28 to TRBJ2-4; the match to TRBD2 covers 8 bases. Trimming took 4 bases from V and 6 from J; bases not matched to a gene: 14. Per the germline V gene, CDR1 is MDHEN and CDR2 is SYDVKM. This CDR3 is built from 17 residues. Complete variable domain (other parts from reference TRBV28 and TRBJ2-4): DVKVTQSSRYLVKRTGEKVFLECVQDMDHENMFWYRQDPGLGLRLIYFSYDVKMKEKGDIPEGYSVSREKKERFSLILESASTNQTSMYLCASSSSYSGNGGNIQYFGAGTRLSVL.

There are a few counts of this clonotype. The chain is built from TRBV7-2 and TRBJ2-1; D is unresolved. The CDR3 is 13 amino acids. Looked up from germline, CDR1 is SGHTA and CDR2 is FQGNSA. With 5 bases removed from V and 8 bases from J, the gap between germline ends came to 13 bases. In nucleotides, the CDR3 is TGTGCCAGCAGCCCCACGAATCTGGATGAGCAGTTCTTC. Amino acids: CASSPTNLDEQFF. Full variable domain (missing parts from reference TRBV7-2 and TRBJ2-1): GAGVSQSPSNKVTEKGKDVELRCDPISGHTALYWYRQSLGQGLEFLIYFQGNSAPDKSGLPSDRFSAERTGGSVSTLTIQRTQQEDSAVYLCASSPTNLDEQFFGPGTRLTVL.

The CDR3 reads CASPRLAFPGYGYTF. CDR3 DNA sequence: TGTGCCAGCCCTCGGTTGGCCTTCCCGGGGTATGGCTACACCTTC. The genes are TRBV7-9 and TRBJ1-2; D gene uncertain. In germline, CDR1 is SEHNR, CDR2 FQNEAQ (reference sequence). V was cut by 8 bases and J by 5 bases, with 21 bases left in between. CDR3 length: 15 amino acids.

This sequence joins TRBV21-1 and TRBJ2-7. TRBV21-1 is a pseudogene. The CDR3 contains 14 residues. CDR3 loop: CASSKGAFSYEQYF. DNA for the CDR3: TGTGCCAGCAGCAAAGGGGCATTTTCCTACGAGCAGTACTTC.

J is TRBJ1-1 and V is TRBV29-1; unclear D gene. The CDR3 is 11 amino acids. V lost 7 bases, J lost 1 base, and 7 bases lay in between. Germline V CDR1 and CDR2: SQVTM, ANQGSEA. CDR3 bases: TGCAGCGCCGGACCGAACACTGAAGCTTTCTTT. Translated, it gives CSAGPNTEAFF.

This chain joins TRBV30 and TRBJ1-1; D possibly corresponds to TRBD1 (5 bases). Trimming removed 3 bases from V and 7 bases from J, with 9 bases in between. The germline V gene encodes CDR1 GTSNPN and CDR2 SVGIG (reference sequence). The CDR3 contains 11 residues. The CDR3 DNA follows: TGTGCCTGGAGCCGGGACCGTGAAGCTTTCTTT. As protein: CAWSRDREAFF.

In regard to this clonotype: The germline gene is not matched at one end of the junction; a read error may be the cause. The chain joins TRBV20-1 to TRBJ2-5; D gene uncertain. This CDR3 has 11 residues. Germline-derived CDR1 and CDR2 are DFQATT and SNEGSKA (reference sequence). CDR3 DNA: TGTGGCTGTACTAATCAAGAGACCCAGTACTTC. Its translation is CGCTNQETQYF.

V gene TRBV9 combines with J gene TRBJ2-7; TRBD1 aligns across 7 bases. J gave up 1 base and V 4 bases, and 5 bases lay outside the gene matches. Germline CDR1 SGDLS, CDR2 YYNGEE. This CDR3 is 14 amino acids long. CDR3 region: CASSFGQASYEQYF. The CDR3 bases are TGTGCCAGCAGCTTCGGACAGGCTTCCTACGAGCAGTACTTC.

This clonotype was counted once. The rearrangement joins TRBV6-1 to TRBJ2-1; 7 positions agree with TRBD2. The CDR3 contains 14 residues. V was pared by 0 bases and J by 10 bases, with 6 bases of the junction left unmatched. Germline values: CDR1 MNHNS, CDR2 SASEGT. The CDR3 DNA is TGTGCCAGCAGTGAAGCGGGGGGGTCTGGGGAGCAGTTCTTC. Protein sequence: CASSEAGGSGEQFF.

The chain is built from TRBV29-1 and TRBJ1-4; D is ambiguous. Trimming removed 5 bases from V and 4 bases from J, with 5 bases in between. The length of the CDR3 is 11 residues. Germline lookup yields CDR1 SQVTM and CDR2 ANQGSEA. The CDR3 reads CSVWGNEKLFF. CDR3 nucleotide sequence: TGCAGCGTTTGGGGTAATGAAAAACTGTTTTTT.

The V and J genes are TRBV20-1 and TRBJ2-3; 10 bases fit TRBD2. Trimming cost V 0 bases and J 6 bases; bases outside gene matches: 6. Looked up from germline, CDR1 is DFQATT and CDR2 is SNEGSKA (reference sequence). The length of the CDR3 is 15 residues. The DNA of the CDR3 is TGCAGTGCTAGAGATCTAGCGGGAGTGAGTGATACGCAGTATTTT. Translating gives CSARDLAGVSDTQYF.

CDR3 nucleotide sequence: TGTGCCAGCTCACGAGGGCAAGGCGAGCAGTACTTC. The encoded protein is CASSRGQGEQYF. The rearrangement uses TRBV18 and TRBJ2-7, with a weak D call TRBD2 (5 bases). CDR3 length: 12 amino acids. Per the germline V gene, CDR1 is KGHSH and CDR2 is LQKENI. The germline V and J ends were trimmed by 4 bases and 6 bases, with 10 bases remaining between them.